This T cell receptor beta chain was identified during a study of blood T cells in healthy people across ages. Germline values: CDR1 MDHEN, CDR2 SYDVKM. The CDR3 contains 16 residues. V shed 6 bases, J shed 2 bases, and the junction held 11 bases outside the gene matches. Drawn from each donor were 7.5 to 10 milliliters of peripheral blood. This clonotype was counted only a few times. Its antigen is not known. General study findings and limits: PBMC samples, being unsorted, prevented any conclusive comparison of naive and antigen-experienced cells. Per million T cells, the diversity of TCR beta decreased roughly linearly as age advanced.

A J-beta primer mix and a sample-barcoded 5' primer were used in a second PCR of about 7 to 12 cycles. TCRdb re-called the 5' RACE reads with MiXCR, one entry per CDR3 protein. The repertoire holds some 900,000 distinct CDR3 sequences, with about 44% as singletons. This sequence joins TRBV28 and TRBJ2-7, with 9 bases fitting TRBD1. This receptor was taken from a man aged 25 to 40 in good health. The material sequenced was blood. In DNA, the CDR3 is TGTGCCAGCAGCTCCCGGCCCGGGACAGGGACCTACGAGCAGTACTTC. Translation gives CASSSRPGTGTYEQYF.